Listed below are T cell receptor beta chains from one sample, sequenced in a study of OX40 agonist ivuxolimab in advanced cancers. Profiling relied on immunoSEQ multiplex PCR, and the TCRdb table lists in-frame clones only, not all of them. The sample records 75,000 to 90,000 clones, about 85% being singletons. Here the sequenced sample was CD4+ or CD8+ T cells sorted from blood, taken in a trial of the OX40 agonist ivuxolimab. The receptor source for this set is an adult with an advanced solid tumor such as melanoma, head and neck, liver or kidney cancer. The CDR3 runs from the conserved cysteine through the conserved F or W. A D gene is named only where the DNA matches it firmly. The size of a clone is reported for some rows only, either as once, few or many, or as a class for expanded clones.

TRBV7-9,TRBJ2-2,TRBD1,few,CASSRRQGTAGELFF,TGTGCCAGCAGCCGAAGACAGGGAACGGCCGGGGAGCTGTTTTTT
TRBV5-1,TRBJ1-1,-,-,CASSISGSKNTEAFF,TGCGCCAGCAGCATCTCGGGCTCTAAGAACACTGAAGCTTTCTTT
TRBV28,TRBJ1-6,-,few,CASSFVLQGGSPLHF,TGTGCCAGCAGTTTTGTACTCCAAGGAGGTTCACCCCTCCACTTT
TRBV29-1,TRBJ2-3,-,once,CSVDEADYGTDTQYF,TGCAGCGTTGATGAAGCGGACTATGGCACAGATACGCAGTATTTT
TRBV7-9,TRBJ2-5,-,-,CASSLVHRTDQETQYF,TGTGCCAGCAGCTTAGTCCACCGGACAGACCAAGAGACCCAGTACTTC
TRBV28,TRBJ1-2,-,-,CASSLGALSGYTF,TGTGCCAGCAGTTTAGGGGCACTGAGTGGCTACACCTTC
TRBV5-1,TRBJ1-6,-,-,CASSLGNSGNSPLHF,TGCGCCAGCAGCTTAGGTAACAGCGGCAATTCACCCCTCCACTTT
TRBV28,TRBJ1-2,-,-,CASRQTVNYGYTF,TGTGCCAGCAGGCAGACAGTGAACTATGGCTACACCTTC
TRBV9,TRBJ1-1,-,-,CASSVNREGTEAFF,TGTGCCAGCAGCGTGAACAGGGAGGGAACTGAAGCTTTCTTT
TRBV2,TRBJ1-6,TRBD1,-,CASSEATGVHSPLHF,TGTGCCAGCAGTGAAGCGACAGGGGTGCATTCACCCCTCCACTTT
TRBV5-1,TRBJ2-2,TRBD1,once,CASSAPGQGNTGELFF,TGCGCCAGTAGTGCCCCGGGACAGGGGAACACCGGGGAGCTGTTTTTT
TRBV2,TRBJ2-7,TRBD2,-,CASSIGTSIGEQYF,TGTGCCAGCAGCATCGGGACTAGCATAGGCGAGCAGTACTTC
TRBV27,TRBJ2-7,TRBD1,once,CASSLMGTGGLGDEQYF,TGTGCCAGCAGTTTAATGGGGACAGGGGGCTTGGGGGACGAGCAGTACTTC
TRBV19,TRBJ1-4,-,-,CASSMGGAANEKLFF,TGTGCCAGTAGTATGGGGGGCGCAGCTAATGAAAAACTGTTTTTT
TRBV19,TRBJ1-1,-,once,CASRGVMNTEAFF,TGTGCCAGTAGGGGGGTGATGAACACTGAAGCTTTCTTT
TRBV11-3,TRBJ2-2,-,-,CASSVRAGELFF,TGTGCCAGCAGTGTAAGGGCCGGGGAGCTGTTTTTT
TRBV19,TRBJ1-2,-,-,CASSIERVNYGYTF,TGTGCCAGTAGTATAGAACGAGTTAACTATGGCTACACCTTC
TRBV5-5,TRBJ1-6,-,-,CASSLDGNSPLHF,TGTGCCAGCAGCCTCGACGGGAATTCACCCCTCCACTTT
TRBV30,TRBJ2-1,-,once,CAWSPGSSSYNEQFF,TGTGCCTGGAGCCCGGGGAGTAGCTCCTACAATGAGCAGTTCTTC
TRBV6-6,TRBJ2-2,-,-,CASSSSGRGTGELFF,-
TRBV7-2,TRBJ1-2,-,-,CASSLLGAQNYGYTF,TGTGCCAGCAGCCTCTTGGGGGCGCAGAACTATGGCTACACCTTC
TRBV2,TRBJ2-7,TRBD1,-,CAKGQGPYEQYF,TGTGCCAAAGGACAGGGCCCCTACGAGCAGTACTTC
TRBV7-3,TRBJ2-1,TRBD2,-,CASSWRVAGGVTYNEQFF,TGTGCCAGCAGCTGGAGGGTAGCTGGGGGGGTGACCTACAATGAGCAGTTCTTC
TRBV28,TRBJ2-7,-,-,CASRQAGKGLHF,TGTGCCAGCAGGCAGGCGGGGAAAGGGCTCCACTTC
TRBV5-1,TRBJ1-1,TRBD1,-,CASSMDPGQGDTEAFF,TGCGCCAGCAGCATGGACCCGGGACAGGGAGACACTGAAGCTTTCTTT
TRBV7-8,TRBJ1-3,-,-,CASSEGRNSGNTIYF,TGTGCCAGCAGCGAAGGACGGAACTCTGGAAACACCATATATTTT
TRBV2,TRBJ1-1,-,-,CASSEGERAEAFF,TGTGCCAGCAGTGAAGGGGAACGAGCTGAAGCTTTCTTT
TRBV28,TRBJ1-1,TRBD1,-,CASGLQGGGEAFF,TGTGCCAGCGGCCTACAGGGGGGGGGTGAAGCTTTCTTT
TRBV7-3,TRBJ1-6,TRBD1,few,CASSLIGDRGNSPLHF,TGTGCCAGCAGCTTAATAGGGGACAGGGGTAATTCACCCCTCCACTTT
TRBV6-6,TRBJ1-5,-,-,CASSYSTGGNQPQHF,TGTGCCAGCAGTTACTCGACGGGGGGCAATCAGCCCCAGCATTTT
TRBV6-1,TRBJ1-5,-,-,CASRDLTGPHQPQHF,TGTGCCAGCAGAGACTTAACAGGGCCTCATCAGCCCCAGCATTTT
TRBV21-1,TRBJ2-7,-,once,CASSTAVDAYEQYF,TGTGCCAGCAGCACAGCCGTCGACGCATACGAGCAGTACTTC
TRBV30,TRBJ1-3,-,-,CAWGTRGNTIYF,TGTGCCTGGGGCACTCGGGGAAACACCATATATTTT